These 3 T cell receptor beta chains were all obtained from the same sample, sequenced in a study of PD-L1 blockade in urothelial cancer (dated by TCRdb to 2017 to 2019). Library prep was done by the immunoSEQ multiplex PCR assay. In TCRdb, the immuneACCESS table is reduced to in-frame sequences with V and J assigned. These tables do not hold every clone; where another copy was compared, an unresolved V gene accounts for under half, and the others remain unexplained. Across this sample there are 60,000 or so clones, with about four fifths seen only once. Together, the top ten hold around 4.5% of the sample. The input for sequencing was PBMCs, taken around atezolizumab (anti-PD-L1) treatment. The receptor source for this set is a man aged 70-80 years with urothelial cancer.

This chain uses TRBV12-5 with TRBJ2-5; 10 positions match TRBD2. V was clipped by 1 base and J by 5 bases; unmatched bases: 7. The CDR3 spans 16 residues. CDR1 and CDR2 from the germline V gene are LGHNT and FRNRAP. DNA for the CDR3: TGTGCTAGTGGTTTGGCCGCTAGCGGGAGAAGCGAGACCCAGTACTTC. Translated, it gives CASGLAASGRSETQYF.

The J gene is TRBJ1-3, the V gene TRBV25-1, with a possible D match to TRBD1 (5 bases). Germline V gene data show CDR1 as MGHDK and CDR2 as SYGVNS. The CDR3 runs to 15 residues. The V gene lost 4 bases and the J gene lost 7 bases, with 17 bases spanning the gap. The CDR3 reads CASSVGRGGRNTIYF. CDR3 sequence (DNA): TGTGCCAGCAGTGTTGGGCGGGGCGGTCGGAACACCATATATTTT.

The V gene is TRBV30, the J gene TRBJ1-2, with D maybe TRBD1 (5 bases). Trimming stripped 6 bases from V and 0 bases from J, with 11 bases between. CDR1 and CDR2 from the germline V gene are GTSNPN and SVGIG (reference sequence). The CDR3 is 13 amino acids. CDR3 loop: CACHRSSNYGYTF. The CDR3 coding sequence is TGTGCCTGTCACAGGAGTTCTAACTATGGCTACACCTTC.